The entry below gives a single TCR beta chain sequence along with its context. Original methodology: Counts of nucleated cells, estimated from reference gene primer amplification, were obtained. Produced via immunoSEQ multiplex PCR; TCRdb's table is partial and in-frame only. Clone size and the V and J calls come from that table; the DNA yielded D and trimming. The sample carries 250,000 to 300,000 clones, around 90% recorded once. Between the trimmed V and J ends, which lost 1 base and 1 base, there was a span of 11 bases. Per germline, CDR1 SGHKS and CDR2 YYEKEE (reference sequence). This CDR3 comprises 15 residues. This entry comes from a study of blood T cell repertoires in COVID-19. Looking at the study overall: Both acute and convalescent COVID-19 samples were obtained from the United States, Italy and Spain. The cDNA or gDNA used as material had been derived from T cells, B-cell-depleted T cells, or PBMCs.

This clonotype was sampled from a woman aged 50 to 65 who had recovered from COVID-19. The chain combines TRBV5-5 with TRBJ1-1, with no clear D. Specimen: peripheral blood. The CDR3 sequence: CASSLRVFGNTEAFF. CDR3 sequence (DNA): TGTGCCAGCAGCTTGCGGGTTTTTGGGAACACTGAAGCTTTCTTT.